The 15 T cell receptor beta chains presented below share a single source sample, sequenced in a study of identical twins. A single record per CDR3 protein comes from TCRdb applying MiXCR to the 5' RACE reads. The sample holds about 570,000 distinct CDR3 sequences, more than 9% seen once. This same sample was also taken into another study, of yellow fever vaccine responses in identical twins.

Sequenced: PBMCs. The receptor source for this set is a woman aged 18-35 years in good health.

This sequence joins TRBV7-9 and TRBJ2-7; D may be TRBD2 (5 bases). The CDR3 spans 13 residues. V lost 5 bases and J 3 bases, leaving 11 bases between the germline ends. Germline V CDR1 and CDR2: SEHNR, FQNEAQ (reference sequence). In DNA form, the CDR3 reads TGTGCCAGCAGCCCATCGGCGGGCTACGAGCAGTACTTC. It codes for CASSPSAGYEQYF. The whole variable domain, remainder taken from reference TRBV7-9 and TRBJ2-7, is DTGVSQNPRHKITKRGQNVTFRCDPISEHNRLYWYRQTLGQGPEFLTYFQNEAQLEKSRLLSDRFSAERPKGSFSTLEIQRTEQGDSAMYLCASSPSAGYEQYFGPGTRLTVT.

The V call is TRBV4-3, the J call TRBJ2-1; D is perhaps TRBD1 (6 bases). There are 16 residues in the CDR3. Trimming removed 0 bases from V and 0 bases from J, with 9 bases in between. Germline V gene sequence: CDR1 LGHNA, CDR2 YSLEER. CDR3 protein: CASSQEDRPSYNEQFF. The CDR3 bases are TGCGCCAGCAGCCAAGAGGACAGACCCTCCTACAATGAGCAGTTCTTC.

The CDR3 sequence is CASSPCVAEQYF. CDR3 nucleotides: TGTGCCAGCAGTCCCTGCGTGGCGGAGCAGTACTTC. This chain joins TRBV12-3 or TRBV12-4 and TRBJ2-7, with D uncertain. Between the trimmed V and J ends, which lost 5 bases and 7 bases, there was a span of 12 bases. This CDR3 comprises 12 residues.

This clonotype was seen only a few times. J is TRBJ2-3 and V is TRBV7-2; 10 nucleotides align to TRBD2. V shed 5 bases, J shed 6 bases, and the junction held 8 bases outside the gene matches. The length of the CDR3 is 15 residues. CDR1 is SGHTA and CDR2 is FQGNSA in the germline V gene. Written as DNA, the CDR3 is TGTGCCAGCAGCGCGGGACTAGCGACCCCTGATACGCAGTATTTT. This sequence encodes CASSAGLATPDTQYF.

This clonotype was recorded many times. The chain links TRBV7-9 to TRBJ2-2; 8 bases agree with TRBD1. CDR1 SEHNR and CDR2 FQNEAQ come from the germline V gene (reference sequence). Trimming at V came to 7 bases and at J to 3 bases, leaving 13 bases not matched to a gene. The length of the CDR3 is 17 residues. CDR3 loop: CASKDPRGPPDTGELFF. The CDR3 nucleotides read TGTGCCAGCAAGGACCCCAGGGGGCCCCCGGACACCGGGGAGCTGTTTTTT.

This chain links TRBV18 with TRBJ2-1; tentative D call: TRBD2 (7 bases). The CDR3 extends over 14 amino acids. The germline gives CDR1 KGHSH, CDR2 LQKENI. The ends were cut back, 4 bases at V and 8 bases at J, with 15 bases in the middle. The CDR3 sequence: CASSRGGLLDEQFF. DNA of the CDR3: TGTGCCAGCTCACGGGGGGGCCTACTTGATGAGCAGTTCTTC. The variable domain in full, with the rest retrieved from reference TRBV18 and TRBJ2-1, is NAGVMQNPRHLVRRRGQEARLRCSPMKGHSHVYWYRQLPEEGLKFMVYLQKENIIDESGMPKERFSAEFPKEGPSILRIQQVVRGDSAAYFCASSRGGLLDEQFFGPGTRLTVL.

The chain joins TRBV7-6 to TRBJ2-3, with TRBD2 as a possible D gene (7 bases). The germline V gene has CDR1 SGHVS and CDR2 FNYEAQ. The CDR3 loop spans 18 amino acids. V lost 1 base and J 4 bases, leaving 21 bases between the germline ends. In DNA form, the CDR3 reads TGTGCCAGCAGCTTAGGCGGGGGCGGCCAGCGCGGGGCAGATACGCAGTATTTT. Translation: CASSLGGGGQRGADTQYF.

Ten or more counts support this clonotype. This chain links TRBV7-6 with TRBJ2-7; 8 bases fit TRBD2. Germline V gene sequence: CDR1 SGHVS, CDR2 FNYEAQ. J was trimmed by 3 bases and V by 4 bases; bases with no gene match: 5. The CDR3 is made up of 14 amino acids. CDR3 sequence reads: CASSSLAGHYEQYF. Here the CDR3 DNA reads TGTGCCAGCAGCTCCCTAGCGGGCCACTACGAGCAGTACTTC.

The rearrangement links TRBV4-3 to TRBJ2-1, with D unclear. The CDR3 contains 15 residues. Trimming removed 1 base at V and 2 bases at J, with 9 bases between. The germline CDR1 and CDR2 sequences are LGHNA and YSLEER. The CDR3 here is CASSQGLGPYNEQFF. As DNA, the CDR3 is TGCGCCAGCAGCCAAGGCCTGGGCCCCTACAATGAGCAGTTCTTC.

At least ten counts were recorded for this clonotype. V gene TRBV7-2 combines with J gene TRBJ2-5; D gene ambiguous. Germline CDR1 is SGHTA and CDR2 is FQGNSA. This CDR3 region has 13 residues. V dropped 4 bases and J dropped 2 bases, with 8 bases sitting between them. DNA for the CDR3: TGTGCCAGCAGCTCGCATCCGCAAGAGACCCAGTACTTC. This gives the protein CASSSHPQETQYF.

In this sample, this clonotype turned up a few times. V and J are TRBV6-5 and TRBJ2-7; no definite D call. This CDR3 has 14 residues. Germline values: CDR1 MNHEY, CDR2 SVGAGI. The V and J ends lost 4 bases and 2 bases respectively, with 12 bases between them. CDR3 residues: CASSFFRTPYEQYF. The DNA for the CDR3 is TGTGCCAGCAGTTTCTTCCGAACGCCCTACGAGCAGTACTTC.

At least ten counts were recorded for this clonotype. J is TRBJ1-1 and V is TRBV25-1, with D possibly being TRBD1 (6 bases). V was cut by 7 bases and J by 4 bases, with 16 bases left in between. CDR1 and CDR2 (germline): MGHDK, SYGVNS. This CDR3 has 14 residues. The CDR3 is CASTPAQGSTEAFF. For the CDR3, the DNA is TGTGCCAGCACCCCTGCGCAGGGGAGCACTGAAGCTTTCTTT.

This clonotype was observed many times. V usage is TRBV20-1 and J usage is TRBJ2-5; TRBD1 matches at 7 bases. CDR3 length: 12 residues. The trim removed 6 bases at V and 1 base at J, leaving 2 bases unmatched. Looked up from germline, CDR1 is DFQATT and CDR2 is SNEGSKA (reference sequence). For the CDR3, the DNA is TGCAGTGCAACAGGGGCCCAAGAGACCCAGTACTTC. Its translation: CSATGAQETQYF.

The chain joins TRBV29-1 to TRBJ2-5, with TRBD1 matching 7 bases. J was trimmed by 1 base and V by 5 bases; bases with no gene match: 7. CDR1 and CDR2 from the germline V gene are SQVTM and ANQGSEA. The CDR3 contains 14 residues. The CDR3 loop reads CSVTSRDSQETQYF. The DNA for the CDR3 is TGCAGCGTTACGAGTCGGGACAGCCAAGAGACCCAGTACTTC.

The chain couples TRBV4-2 to TRBJ2-1, with 8 bases identical to TRBD2. The length of the CDR3 is 14 residues. V shed 5 bases and J 5 bases; nucleotides not matched to a gene: 5. CDR1 is LGHNA and CDR2 is YNFKEQ in the germline V gene. The chain's CDR3 is CASSIRTSHNEQFF. DNA of the CDR3: TGTGCCAGCAGCATCAGGACTAGCCACAATGAGCAGTTCTTC.